This T cell receptor beta chain was sequenced during a study of patients and donors after allogeneic stem cell transplantation. TCRdb fed the RT-PCR reads into MiXCR, producing one record per CDR3 protein. The table includes some 880,000 distinct CDR3 sequences, about 20% detected once. The CDR3 loop spans 13 amino acids. Germline lookup yields CDR1 DFQATT and CDR2 SNEGSKA (reference sequence). The source of this sequence is a human donor who was either an allogeneic HSCT recipient or a stem cell or donor lymphocyte infusion donor (not recorded which). It is not recorded whose cells these are; they may come from a transplant donor. The sample consisted of blood, either unsorted or a sorted T cell fraction (not recorded which). V gene TRBV20-1 combines with J gene TRBJ2-1; 9 bases line up with TRBD2. The CDR3 DNA reads as TGCAGCCAGGCAGGCGGGAGGGGGGATGAGCAGTTCTTC. It is translated as CSQAGGRGDEQFF.